The 10 T cell receptor beta chains given below trace back to one sample, sequenced in a study of glioma-infiltrating T cells. The iRepertoire nested amplicon-rescue multiplex PCR amplified TCR alpha and beta CDR3s from RNA. MiXCR was run by TCRdb on the multiplex PCR reads, yielding one entry per CDR3 protein. This sample has about 140,000 distinct CDR3 sequences, with roughly two fifths found just once. Sequencing was done on a sample of glioma tissue, nonneoplastic brain tissue, or PBMCs (not recorded which). All receptors come from a human donor with low-grade glioma or glioblastoma, undergoing nonglioma brain surgery, or in good health (not recorded which).

This chain joins TRBV7-9 and TRBJ1-1; D ambiguous. V was cut by 4 bases and J by 5 bases, with 11 bases left in between. The CDR3 contains 13 residues. CDR1 is SEHNR, CDR2 FQNEAQ, per germline (reference sequence). DNA of the CDR3: TGTGCCAGCAGCTCAATGAGTGAGACTGAAGCTTTCTTT. It encodes CASSSMSETEAFF.

This clonotype showed up many times. The chain joins TRBV6-1 to TRBJ1-1, with D tentatively TRBD1 (5 bases). The CDR3 is 14 amino acids. The germline V gene encodes CDR1 MNHNS and CDR2 SASEGT. Deletions cut 4 bases from V and 1 base from J, with 10 bases between. The CDR3 protein is CASSARQSNTEAFF. In nucleotides, the CDR3 is TGTGCCAGCAGTGCCAGACAGTCGAACACTGAAGCTTTCTTT.

This clonotype was counted a few times. The chain uses TRBV28 and TRBJ1-2; D uncertain. Germline V gives CDR1 MDHEN, CDR2 SYDVKM. The germline V and J ends were trimmed by 10 bases and 4 bases, with 22 bases remaining between them. The CDR3 length is 15 residues. The CDR3 loop reads CATTWWAGRFYGYTF. The CDR3 DNA is TGTGCCACCACCTGGTGGGCAGGTCGGTTCTATGGCTACACCTTC.

The chain has TRBV20-1 and TRBJ2-1, with D maybe TRBD2 (6 bases). Germline V CDR1 and CDR2: DFQATT, SNEGSKA (reference sequence). V gave up 6 bases and J gave up 3 bases, with 18 bases separating them. This CDR3 has 15 amino acids. Written as DNA, the CDR3 is TGCAGTGCGCCGGGGGAGCTGGGAATCTACAATGAGCAGTTCTTC. Protein product: CSAPGELGIYNEQFF.

Turning to this clonotype: The germline gene is not matched at one end of the junction; a read error may be the cause. The chain combines TRBV28 with TRBJ1-2, with D hard to call. The length of the CDR3 is 15 residues. The germline CDR1 and CDR2 sequences are MDHEN and SYDVKM. The CDR3 DNA follows: TGTGCCAGCAGTTTAAATCCCGACGGCCTCTATGGCCACACCTTC. It yields the protein CASSLNPDGLYGHTF.

This clonotype occurred a few times. This chain links TRBV27 with TRBJ2-1; perhaps TRBD2 as D (6 bases). The germline V and J ends were trimmed by 5 bases and 8 bases, with 13 bases remaining between them. The CDR3 spans 13 residues. From germline, CDR1 is MNHEY and CDR2 SMNVEV (reference sequence). The CDR3 region is CASSLIASDEQFF. The CDR3 DNA is TGTGCCAGCAGTCTTATCGCTAGCGATGAGCAGTTCTTC.

The chain employs TRBV12-3 or TRBV12-4 and TRBJ2-4; D may be TRBD1 (6 bases). The CDR3 spans 13 residues. With 6 bases removed from V and 8 bases from J, the gap between germline ends came to 14 bases. CDR3 amino acids: CASSLKWGHIQYF. For the CDR3, the DNA is TGTGCCAGCAGCTTAAAATGGGGGCACATTCAGTACTTC.

V is TRBV2 and J is TRBJ2-1; D possibly uses TRBD1 or TRBD2 (6 bases each). Trimming took 5 bases from V and 2 from J, leaving 19 bases between them. The length of the CDR3 is 17 residues. Looked up from germline, CDR1 is SNHLY and CDR2 is FYNNEI. The DNA of the CDR3 is TGTGCCAGCAGTTCCGAGGGGGGACCATTTCCCTACAATGAGCAGTTCTTC. Its translation is CASSSEGGPFPYNEQFF.

V is TRBV6-5 and J is TRBJ2-7, with TRBD1 identical over 7 bases. This CDR3 has 19 amino acids. The V gene's germline CDR1 is MNHEY and CDR2 SVGAGI. V lost 2 bases, J lost 3 bases, and 19 bases stayed unmatched. This CDR3 is CASSYQTWTGHTPHYEQYF. The CDR3 DNA is TGTGCCAGCAGTTACCAAACCTGGACAGGCCATACGCCCCACTACGAGCAGTACTTC.

This clonotype was found a few times. The chain is built from TRBV20-1 and TRBJ2-3, with TRBD2 matching 9 bases. CDR3 length equals 15 residues. Germline lookup yields CDR1 DFQATT and CDR2 SNEGSKA (reference sequence). After removal of 5 bases from V and 3 bases from J, the junction contained 9 bases not matched to a gene. For the CDR3, the DNA is TGCAGTGCTCGCGGGGGGGCGGGTATGACAGATACGCAGTATTTT. Translation: CSARGGAGMTDTQYF.